One sample yielded the 17 T cell receptor beta chains listed below, sequenced in a study of control samples from healthy donors and cancer patients. The table came from immunoSEQ multiplex PCR; TCRdb's copy has only in-frame clones and leaves some out. In the table there are about 230,000 clones, roughly 80% of which are singletons. The sequenced material came from PBMCs. The source of these receptors is a woman aged 55-70 years with lung cancer.

This clone was picked up many times. V gene TRBV7-9 combines with J gene TRBJ1-1, with D possibly matching TRBD1 (6 bases). The CDR3 is made up of 14 amino acids. Germline CDR1 is SEHNR and CDR2 is FQNEAQ (reference sequence). V lost 5 bases, J lost 5 bases, and 15 bases lay in between. For the CDR3, the DNA is TGTGCCAGCAGCCAATTTTCAGGGGAAACTGAAGCTTTCTTT. Translation gives CASSQFSGETEAFF.

The chain carries TRBV13 and TRBJ2-7; possible D gene TRBD1, 6 bases. Germline V gene data show CDR1 as PRHDT and CDR2 as FYEKMQ (reference sequence). The CDR3 sequence is 14 residues long. V was clipped by 4 bases and J by 3 bases, with 13 bases between them. The CDR3 coding sequence is TGTGCCAGCAGCTCCCGGGACACTAACTACGAGCAGTACTTC. Its protein product is CASSSRDTNYEQYF.

The rearrangement uses TRBV29-1 and TRBJ2-1; TRBD1 matches at 7 bases. Germline values: CDR1 SQVTM, CDR2 ANQGSEA. V lost 7 bases and J lost 7; bases outside the gene matches: 13. The CDR3 totals 14 residues. This CDR3 reads CSGRTGDVWNEQFF. The CDR3 nucleotides read TGCAGCGGGAGGACAGGCGACGTGTGGAATGAGCAGTTCTTC.

This sequence joins TRBV15 and TRBJ2-5; the D gene is possibly TRBD1 (5 bases). Trimming took 5 bases from V and 1 from J, leaving 14 bases between them. Germline V gene lookup returns CDR1 LNHNV and CDR2 YYDKDF (reference sequence). CDR3 size: 15 residues. DNA of the CDR3: TGTGCCACCAGCTTTTGGGGCAGGCTCCAAGAGACCCAGTACTTC. Its protein product is CATSFWGRLQETQYF.

The chain has TRBV10-3 and TRBJ2-5; the D call may be TRBD1 or TRBD2 (5 bases each). This CDR3 comprises 14 residues. Germline V gene sequence: CDR1 ENHRY, CDR2 SYGVKD. V shed 2 bases and J shed 3 bases, with 10 bases lying between them. CDR3 amino acids: CAISERGHEETQYF. In DNA, the CDR3 is TGTGCCATCAGTGAGCGGGGCCACGAAGAGACCCAGTACTTC.

Note on this clone: This specimen includes other DNA sequences encoding the same CDR3. The gene calls are TRBV12-3 or TRBV12-4 and TRBJ2-1, with D unclear. V lost 1 base, J lost 6 bases, and 1 base lay in between. The length of the CDR3 is 11 residues. The CDR3 region is CASSLGNEQFF. The CDR3 region has the DNA TGTGCCAGCAGTTTAGGCAATGAGCAGTTCTTC.

The chain carries TRBV7-3 and TRBJ2-2, with D tentatively TRBD2 (6 bases). Germline V lookup: CDR1 SGHTA, CDR2 FQGTGA. Trimming took 0 bases from V and 4 from J, leaving 9 bases between them. The CDR3 contains 15 residues. CDR3 amino acids: CASSLTSGGTGELFF. CDR3 coding DNA: TGTGCCAGCAGCTTAACTAGCGGAGGCACCGGGGAGCTGTTTTTT. Full variable domain (outside the CDR3, taken from reference TRBV7-3 and TRBJ2-2): GAGVSQTPSNKVTEKGKYVELRCDPISGHTALYWYRQSLGQGPEFLIYFQGTGAADDSGLPNDRFFAVRPEGSVSTLKIQRTERGDSAVYLCASSLTSGGTGELFFGEGSRLTVL.

The chain combines TRBV14 with TRBJ1-2; a weak D match, TRBD1 (6 bases). V was pared by 4 bases and J by 4 bases, with 13 bases between. Per germline, CDR1 SGHDN and CDR2 FVKESK. This CDR3 is 14 amino acids long. CDR3 loop: CASSPEGRGYGYTF. The DNA for the CDR3 is TGTGCCAGCAGCCCCGAGGGCAGGGGCTATGGCTACACCTTC.

This clone has just a few counts. The rearrangement links TRBV12-3 or TRBV12-4 to TRBJ2-7; D might be TRBD1 or TRBD2, each matching 5 bases. The length of the CDR3 is 13 residues. V shed 4 bases and J shed 0 bases, with 7 bases lying between them. The chain's CDR3 is CASSSGSSYEQYF. The DNA of the CDR3 is TGTGCCAGCAGTTCAGGGAGCTCCTACGAGCAGTACTTC.

The chain carries TRBV5-1 and TRBJ1-1, with a possible D match to TRBD1 (6 bases). The CDR3 is made up of 15 amino acids. CDR1 is SGHRS and CDR2 is YFSETQ in the germline V gene. V lost 3 bases and J lost 1, with 13 bases in between. CDR3 sequence (DNA): TGCGCCAGCAGCTCTCAGGGGACTGCGAACACTGAAGCTTTCTTT. Translation gives CASSSQGTANTEAFF.

The V gene is TRBV6-6, the J gene TRBJ2-5; 9 bases fit TRBD1. This CDR3 contains 13 residues. The V and J ends lost 6 bases and 3 bases, in that order; junction bases with no gene match: 2. Germline CDR1 and CDR2: MNHNY and SVGAGI (reference sequence). The DNA of the CDR3 is TGTGCCAGCAGCCGGACAGGGGAAGAGACCCAGTACTTC. Its protein is CASSRTGEETQYF.

This clone was detected only a few times. The chain links TRBV18 to TRBJ2-5; 9 positions agree with TRBD1. CDR3 length equals 15 residues. From germline, CDR1 is KGHSH and CDR2 LQKENI. V lost 3 bases, J lost 5 bases, and 7 bases stayed unmatched. The CDR3 nucleotides read TGTGCCAGCTCACCGACGGGGACAGGGCCCGAGACCCAGTACTTC. Translation: CASSPTGTGPETQYF.

This chain uses TRBV2 with TRBJ1-4, with 7 bases fitting TRBD1. The CDR3 length is 16 residues. Germline loops: CDR1 SNHLY, CDR2 FYNNEI. J gave up 2 bases and V 5 bases, and 8 bases lay outside the gene matches. The CDR3 here is CASSKTGVITNEKLFF. As DNA, the CDR3 is TGTGCCAGCAGTAAAACAGGGGTAATTACTAATGAAAAACTGTTTTTT.

In nucleotides, the CDR3 is TGCGCCAGCAGCTTGGGATCCGGACAGACCTACGAGCAGTACTTC. This sequence encodes CASSLGSGQTYEQYF. The V call is TRBV5-1, the J call TRBJ2-7; a weak D match, TRBD1 (6 bases). V lost 0 bases and J lost 2, with 12 bases in between. CDR1 SGHRS and CDR2 YFSETQ come from the germline V gene. This CDR3 is 15 amino acids long.

This chain connects TRBV5-6 to TRBJ2-1; 12 bases match TRBD1. Germline V gene lookup returns CDR1 SGHDT and CDR2 YYEEEE. CDR3 length: 15 amino acids. V lost 0 bases and J lost 8; bases outside the gene matches: 3. The CDR3 nucleotides are TGTGCCAGCAGCTTGGTGGGGACAGGGGGCCATGAGCAGTTCTTC. Amino acids: CASSLVGTGGHEQFF.

The CDR3 nucleotides are TGTGCCAGCGTACTGGGTACCGCGACCTACGAGCAGTACTTC. This gives the protein CASVLGTATYEQYF. The chain links TRBV7-8 to TRBJ2-7; D gene ambiguous. The germline V gene has CDR1 SGHVS and CDR2 FQNEAQ. Trimming stripped 8 bases from V and 2 bases from J, with 16 bases between. The length of the CDR3 is 14 residues.

A few counts support this clone. The chain has TRBV3-1 (or the pseudogene TRBV3-2) and TRBJ1-5; 8 positions match TRBD1. Germline V gene sequence: CDR1 LGHDT, CDR2 YNNKEL (reference sequence). The CDR3 runs 14 residues. The V segment lost 5 bases and the J segment 7 bases; nucleotides outside the gene matches: 7. CDR3: CASSGTGARQPQHF. In nucleotides, the CDR3 is TGTGCCAGCAGCGGGACAGGCGCGAGACAGCCCCAGCATTTT.